The 24 T cell receptor beta chains reported below all come from one sample, sequenced in a study of T-cell reconstitution after alpha-beta-depleted transplantation in children. Unique molecular identifiers were incorporated when the TCRbeta library was constructed. MiXCR was run by TCRdb on the PCR reads, yielding one entry per CDR3 protein. The top ten hold approximately 4.3% of the sample, which has 350,000 to 400,000 distinct CDR3 sequences, more than 10% seen once. The sample here was PBMCs, taken from the stem cell graft. All receptors come from a human donor who donated a stem cell graft to a child with Fanconi anemia.

Ten or more counts support this clonotype. This chain joins TRBV12-3 or TRBV12-4 and TRBJ1-1; no definite D call. There are 13 residues in the CDR3. The germline V and J ends were trimmed by 2 bases and 4 bases, with 8 bases remaining between them. CDR3 sequence reads: CASSLWSSTEAFF. The CDR3 DNA sequence: TGTGCCAGCAGTTTATGGTCTTCCACTGAAGCTTTCTTT.

This clonotype was counted ten times or more. The chain couples TRBV3-1 to TRBJ2-7; D assignment may be TRBD1 or TRBD2 (5 bases each). The CDR3 consists of 12 residues. Germline assignment: CDR1 LGHDT and CDR2 YNNKEL (reference sequence). V shed 1 base and J shed 4 bases, with 5 bases lying between them. The CDR3 sequence is CASSQGGYEQYF. CDR3 coding DNA: TGTGCCAGCAGCCAAGGGGGGTACGAGCAGTACTTC.

This clonotype was seen a handful of times. The genes are TRBV12-3 or TRBV12-4 and TRBJ2-5; TRBD2 matches at 10 bases. This CDR3 contains 13 residues. The V and J ends lost 4 bases and 5 bases, in that order; junction bases with no gene match: 1. CDR3 sequence: CASSWTSGETQYF. CDR3 in DNA: TGTGCCAGCAGTTGGACTAGCGGCGAGACCCAGTACTTC.

This clonotype was observed at least ten times. V usage is TRBV6-1 and J usage is TRBJ1-2, with D maybe TRBD1 (5 bases). This CDR3 has 15 amino acids. CDR1 and CDR2 from the germline V gene are MNHNS and SASEGT. The germline V and J ends were trimmed by 6 bases and 6 bases, with 20 bases remaining between them. The CDR3 DNA is TGTGCCAGCAGGGTCGGGGACTCACCTACGGATGGCTACACCTTC. This encodes CASRVGDSPTDGYTF.

This clonotype was picked up a small number of times. The gene calls are TRBV28 and TRBJ1-5; no definite D call. V lost 6 bases, J lost 2 bases, and 14 bases lay in between. The CDR3 totals 15 residues. Germline V gives CDR1 MDHEN, CDR2 SYDVKM. The CDR3 coding sequence is TGTGCCAGCAGCGGGGTGGGTAGGGGCAATCAGCCCCAGCATTTT. It yields the protein CASSGVGRGNQPQHF.

This clonotype was counted a few times. The chain employs TRBV5-1 and TRBJ1-1, with TRBD1 as a possible D gene (6 bases). Germline lookup yields CDR1 SGHRS and CDR2 YFSETQ. The V gene lost 4 bases and the J gene lost 4 bases, with 17 bases spanning the gap. This CDR3 comprises 15 residues. The CDR3 DNA reads as TGCGCCAGCAGCCACCCGTGGGGGGCGCCCACTGAAGCTTTCTTT. Translation gives CASSHPWGAPTEAFF.

This clonotype was observed a handful of times. The chain couples TRBV7-8 to TRBJ1-2; 9 bases are a match to TRBD1. The germline CDR1 and CDR2 sequences are SGHVS and FQNEAQ. Trimming cost V 4 bases and J 2 bases; bases outside gene matches: 8. This CDR3 is 16 amino acids long. The CDR3 reads CASSSIRTGANYGYTF. DNA for the CDR3: TGTGCCAGCAGCTCCATTAGGACAGGGGCGAACTATGGCTACACCTTC.

The table lists this clonotype with many counts. The rearrangement uses TRBV12-3 or TRBV12-4 and TRBJ1-2; TRBD1 aligns across 8 bases. V lost 6 bases, J lost 4 bases, and 7 bases stayed unmatched. The CDR3 has 14 residues. CDR3 amino acids: CASRPTGEIYGYTF. The DNA of the CDR3 is TGTGCCAGCAGACCGACAGGGGAGATCTATGGCTACACCTTC.

The chain has TRBV6-6 and TRBJ1-5, with D uncertain. The germline gives CDR1 MNHNY, CDR2 SVGAGI (reference sequence). The CDR3 loop spans 11 amino acids. Between the trimmed V and J ends, which lost 5 bases and 9 bases, there was a span of 8 bases. The CDR3 is CASSNRGPQHF. DNA of the CDR3: TGTGCCAGCAGTAACCGGGGGCCCCAGCATTTT.

This clonotype appeared a few times. The chain employs TRBV15 and TRBJ1-2, with D unresolved. This CDR3 spans 12 amino acids. CDR1 and CDR2 from the germline V gene are LNHNV and YYDKDF (reference sequence). The ends were cut back, 1 base at V and 5 bases at J, with 5 bases in the middle. The CDR3 DNA reads as TGTGCCACCAGCAGAGCCCAGTATGGCTACACCTTC. Translating it yields CATSRAQYGYTF. Full variable domain (outside the CDR3, taken from reference TRBV15 and TRBJ1-2): DAMVIQNPRYQVTQFGKPVTLSCSQTLNHNVMYWYQQKSSQAPKLLFHYYDKDFNNEADTPDNFQSRRPNTSFCFLDIRSPGLGDTAMYLCATSRAQYGYTFGSGTRLTVV.

This clonotype was counted ten times or more. The chain combines TRBV7-2 with TRBJ2-3, with D uncertain. Germline V lookup: CDR1 SGHTA, CDR2 FQGNSA. Trimming left V 1 base short and J 0 bases short, with 11 bases between. The CDR3 extends over 16 amino acids. The CDR3 spells CASSLVPGPSTDTQYF. CDR3 coding DNA: TGTGCCAGCAGCTTAGTGCCTGGGCCTAGCACAGATACGCAGTATTTT.

The V gene is TRBV5-1, the J gene TRBJ2-1; D is possibly TRBD2 (7 bases). Looked up from germline, CDR1 is SGHRS and CDR2 is YFSETQ. CDR3 size: 16 residues. Trimming took 3 bases from V and 9 from J, leaving 22 bases between them. DNA for the CDR3: TGCGCCAGCAGCTCCCCTGGCGGGGGCGATAGGGGTGAGCAGTTCTTC. Translation: CASSSPGGGDRGEQFF.

The rearrangement joins TRBV11-2 to TRBJ2-3; D is ambiguous. The CDR3 has 11 residues. Trimming left V 3 bases short and J 8 bases short, with 6 bases between. Germline CDR1 and CDR2: SGHAT and FQNNGV. CDR3 amino acids: CASSFLGTQYF. The CDR3 DNA sequence: TGTGCCAGCAGCTTTTTAGGTACGCAGTATTTT.

This sequence joins TRBV7-6 and TRBJ2-1; 7 positions match TRBD2. This CDR3 contains 15 residues. Germline V gene sequence: CDR1 SGHVS, CDR2 FNYEAQ. With V trimmed by 5 bases and J by 9 bases, 13 bases remained unmatched. The CDR3 bases are TGTGCCAGCAGCCGTGGCACCACTAGCGCCGGTGAGCAGTTCTTC. It translates to CASSRGTTSAGEQFF.

This clonotype came up many times. The chain is built from TRBV5-1 and TRBJ2-7, with TRBD1 identical over 9 bases. V lost 1 base to trimming and J lost 6 bases; unmatched junction nucleotides: 8. The CDR3 extends over 15 amino acids. Germline CDR1 reads SGHRS; CDR2 reads YFSETQ. CDR3 loop: CASSLLGTGTGEQYF. The CDR3 nucleotides read TGCGCCAGCAGCTTGCTTGGGACAGGGACCGGCGAGCAGTACTTC.

This clonotype showed up many times. V is TRBV7-2 and J is TRBJ2-4; possibly TRBD1 or TRBD2 for D (6 bases each). The ends were cut back, 10 bases at V and 6 bases at J, with 16 bases in the middle. Germline V gene sequence: CDR1 SGHTA, CDR2 FQGNSA. The CDR3 has 13 residues. The CDR3 bases are TGTGCCACCTCACCAGAGGGGGGAAACATTCAGTACTTC. It is translated as CATSPEGGNIQYF.

This clonotype was picked up a small number of times. The chain links TRBV9 to TRBJ1-2; TRBD1 might be the D (6 bases). Trimming removed 3 bases from V and 7 bases from J, with 19 bases in between. Germline V lookup: CDR1 SGDLS, CDR2 YYNGEE. This CDR3 comprises 15 residues. The CDR3 nucleotides are TGTGCCAGCAGCGCACAGGGCCTCACGATGGGTGGCTACACCTTC. Encoded protein: CASSAQGLTMGGYTF.

This clonotype was seen more than once but under ten times. The rearrangement joins TRBV7-9 to TRBJ2-1, with D maybe TRBD1 (6 bases). Trimming removed 5 bases at V and 2 bases at J, with 10 bases between. This CDR3 contains 14 residues. Germline assignment: CDR1 SEHNR and CDR2 FQNEAQ (reference sequence). The CDR3 DNA is TGTGCCAGCAGCCCTCGACAGGCCTACAATGAGCAGTTCTTC. This translates into CASSPRQAYNEQFF.

This clonotype was observed once. V and J are TRBV6-2 or TRBV6-3 and TRBJ1-1; D is uncertain. V was clipped by 6 bases and J by 8 bases, with 10 bases between them. Germline V gene sequence: CDR1 MNHEY, CDR2 SVGEGT. The CDR3 consists of 11 residues. The CDR3 sequence: CASRDPAEAFF. The CDR3 DNA sequence: TGTGCCAGCAGAGACCCAGCAGAAGCTTTCTTT.

The chain links TRBV7-9 to TRBJ1-6; D is unclear. Germline CDR1 and CDR2: SEHNR and FQNEAQ (reference sequence). The CDR3 contains 13 residues. The ends were cut back, 4 bases at V and 7 bases at J, with 8 bases in the middle. This CDR3 is CASSSGENSPLHF. CDR3 coding DNA: TGTGCCAGCAGCTCCGGGGAGAATTCACCCCTCCACTTT. The variable domain in full, completed from reference TRBV7-9 and TRBJ1-6, reads DTGVSQNPRHKITKRGQNVTFRCDPISEHNRLYWYRQTLGQGPEFLTYFQNEAQLEKSRLLSDRFSAERPKGSFSTLEIQRTEQGDSAMYLCASSSGENSPLHFGNGTRLTVT.

This chain connects TRBV7-9 to TRBJ2-2; D unresolved. The length of the CDR3 is 14 residues. Germline CDR1 is SEHNR and CDR2 is FQNEAQ (reference sequence). The V gene lost 5 bases and the J gene lost 1 base, with 8 bases spanning the gap. The CDR3 DNA sequence: TGTGCCAGCAGCCCGGCCATGAACACCGGGGAGCTGTTTTTT. This encodes CASSPAMNTGELFF.

This clonotype was detected many times. This chain uses TRBV5-1 with TRBJ2-3; possible D gene TRBD1, 5 bases. The CDR3 is 13 residues long. The germline V and J ends were trimmed by 4 bases and 4 bases, with 10 bases remaining between them. Germline values: CDR1 SGHRS, CDR2 YFSETQ. The CDR3 loop reads CASSRSGPDTQYF. DNA for the CDR3: TGCGCCAGCAGCCGGTCAGGGCCAGATACGCAGTATTTT.

The chain links TRBV19 to TRBJ1-1; a weak D match, TRBD1 (5 bases). V lost 6 bases and J lost 3, with 8 bases in between. CDR3 length: 12 amino acids. CDR1 is LNHDA and CDR2 is SQIVND in the germline V gene (reference sequence). The CDR3 DNA follows: TGTGCCAGTAGGGAGACAGACACTGAAGCTTTCTTT. Its protein is CASRETDTEAFF.

With respect to this clonotype: A single base separates this from a much larger clone, so it may be a read error. The DNA of the CDR3 is TGTGCCAGCAATGAAGGGACCCAGTACTTC. This gives the protein CASNEGTQYF. This sequence joins TRBV6-1 and TRBJ2-5; D gene uncertain. The CDR3 has 10 residues. Germline V gives CDR1 MNHNS, CDR2 SASEGT.